Reported below is one TCR beta chain. Its binding antigen is unknown. The input lacks base qualities; no much larger clone sits a single base away. The CDR3 holds 11 amino acids from the cysteine to the phenylalanine. Kept here is only the CDR3 DNA, which spans 33 bases and is read in frame from base 1. The germline V gene encodes CDR1 GTSNPN and CDR2 SVGIG (reference sequence). At the junction V is shortened by 8 bases and J by 7 bases; bases outside the gene matches: 8. Single viable CD3+CD4+CD8-CD45RO+ cells were sorted as memory CD4+ T cells on a FACSAria II. CMV serostatus was determined using a Roche Elecsys assay that detects serum IgG against CMV pp150, pp28, p38 and p52. After thawing, total CD4+ T cells were enriched by positive selection with CD4 magnetic microbeads. The samples came from a separate study whose specific focus was interrogating the CD4+ T cell memory repertoire. Following standard operating procedures, peripheral blood mononuclear cells were isolated and cryopreserved, while serum was kept at -80 degrees C. CD3-PerCP (BW264/56), CD4-APC (RPA-T4), CD45RO-PE (UCHT1) and CD8-Pacific Orange (3B5) antibodies were used for staining, and non-viable cells were excluded with Sytox blue.

Genomic DNA was extracted from sorted cells with the Quick-DNA Microprep Kit. Amplification of TCRbeta DNA was done with the immunoSEQ hsTCRbeta kit, following the protocol from the manufacturer. TCRbeta libraries were sequenced on an Illumina MiSeq instrument. In the source study's methods: Following removal of out-of-frame sequences, 2 million to 2.5 million distinct TCRbeta sequences were retained, with an average of roughly 71,000 per individual. Two values were used to score each individual: the count of 150 to 200 previously reported CMV-associated TCRbeta sequences and the total count of productive distinct TCRbeta sequences. A beta-binomial model was reimplemented in Python, and random forests from scikit-learn, run with default parameters, were trained on data from the US cohort. Classifier performance on the Belgian cohort was summarized as median AUC with percentile confidence intervals over 10,000 bootstrap iterations. Not all clones reach the TCRdb copy of this immuneACCESS table, which keeps in-frame sequences only. Checked studies attribute under half of the gap to unresolved V genes and leave the rest unexplained. The DNA was the basis for D and trimming; V, J and clone size are from that table. The sample table holds over 40,000 clones, of which 70% to 85% were seen once. Of the sample, approximately 0.59% falls within the top ten clones.

These data come from a study of memory CD4+ T cells and cytomegalovirus serostatus (dated by TCRdb to about 2019). As for the study more broadly: The 35 or so healthy Belgian adults in the cohort included 9 who were CMV seropositive and 24 who were CMV seronegative. To replicate a published TCR-based CMV serostatus classifier, the researchers sequenced the CD4+ memory TCRbeta repertoires of a Belgian cohort whose cytomegalovirus serostatus was known.

On the study overall, not on this receptor specifically: The results were read as suggesting that the CMV-associated TCR signature is, for the most part, present in the CD4+ memory repertoire. For predicting CMV serostatus, the median bootstrapped AUC was approximately 0.95 using the original framework and 0.91 using a US-trained random forest. A median bootstrapped AUC of 0.95 with a 95% CI of 0.76-1.00 was achieved on the Belgian cohort by the original-framework classifier. Unlike the original study, which covered naive and memory CD4+ and CD8+ populations, the Belgian study sequenced only CD4+CD45RO+ memory cells. Among the 150 to 200 previously reported CMV-associated TCRbeta sequences, some 62 showed up in the CD4+ memory repertoires, with each one found in between one and five individuals.

The sample consisted of memory CD4+ T cells from blood. The V and J segments used are TRBV30 and TRBJ2-7; a stretch of 7 junction bases matches TRBD2. The receptor's source is an adult in good health and CMV-seronegative. The CDR3 in this case is CAGGVSGEQYF. The sequenced DNA is TGTGCCGGGGGGGTTTCGGGTGAGCAGTACTTC.